A selection of T cell receptor beta chains follows, all from one sample in a study of blood T cells in healthy people across ages. TCRdb fed the 5' RACE reads into MiXCR, producing one record per CDR3 protein. The sample has about 1.4 million distinct CDR3 sequences, approximately 63% seen once. The sequencing input was blood. These receptors were obtained from a man between 18 and 29 years old in good health. Both conserved end residues are part of each CDR3. Each record gives: V gene, J gene, D gene, clone size, CDR3 protein, CDR3 DNA. A D gene is named only where the DNA matches it firmly. Rows may omit the clone size; those that give it use once, few, many or a size class.

v_gene: TRBV7-8
j_gene: TRBJ1-1
d_gene: -
abundance: -
CDR3aa: CASSFREIGTVEAFF
CDR3nt: TGTGCCAGCAGCTTCAGGGAGATTGGTACGGTTGAAGCTTTCTTT

v_gene: TRBV11-2
j_gene: TRBJ1-6
d_gene: TRBD1
abundance: -
CDR3aa: CASGPLGQGASYNSPLHF
CDR3nt: TGTGCCAGCGGTCCCTTGGGACAGGGGGCGTCCTATAATTCACCCCTCCACTTT

v_gene: TRBV10-3
j_gene: TRBJ2-1
d_gene: -
abundance: -
CDR3aa: CAIRSAGSYNEQFF
CDR3nt: TGTGCCATCAGATCAGCGGGTTCATACAATGAGCAGTTCTTC

v_gene: TRBV4-3
j_gene: TRBJ2-7
d_gene: -
abundance: -
CDR3aa: CASSRDRLSYEQYF
CDR3nt: TGCGCCAGCAGCCGAGACCGTCTCTCCTACGAGCAGTACTTC

v_gene: TRBV6-6
j_gene: TRBJ2-3
d_gene: TRBD2
abundance: -
CDR3aa: CASSKGLAGNTDTQYF
CDR3nt: TGTGCCAGCAGTAAGGGACTAGCGGGTAACACAGATACGCAGTATTTT

v_gene: TRBV7-8
j_gene: TRBJ2-5
d_gene: -
abundance: -
CDR3aa: CASSLALSGKQYF
CDR3nt: TGTGCCAGCAGCTTAGCTCTTTCAGGGAAGCAGTACTTC

v_gene: TRBV2
j_gene: TRBJ1-1
d_gene: -
abundance: few
CDR3aa: CASSDSAEAFF
CDR3nt: TGTGCCAGCAGTGACTCAGCTGAAGCTTTCTTT

v_gene: TRBV20-1
j_gene: TRBJ2-1
d_gene: -
abundance: few
CDR3aa: CSARGLGDNRPSYNEQFF
CDR3nt: TGCAGTGCTAGAGGGCTAGGGGACAATAGGCCCTCCTACAATGAGCAGTTCTTC

v_gene: TRBV2
j_gene: TRBJ2-3
d_gene: -
abundance: few
CDR3aa: CASSVEGATDTQYF
CDR3nt: TGTGCCAGCAGTGTGGAGGGAGCGACAGATACGCAGTATTTT

v_gene: TRBV29-1
j_gene: TRBJ1-2
d_gene: -
abundance: -
CDR3aa: CSATPQKDGYTF
CDR3nt: TGCAGCGCGACCCCGCAGAAAGATGGCTACACCTTC

v_gene: TRBV20-1
j_gene: TRBJ1-2
d_gene: -
abundance: once
CDR3aa: CSAPPGSNYGYTF
CDR3nt: TGCAGTGCCCCCCCCGGGAGCAACTATGGCTACACCTTC

v_gene: TRBV2
j_gene: TRBJ2-3
d_gene: -
abundance: -
CDR3aa: CASSDLQDTDTQYF
CDR3nt: TGTGCCAGCAGTGATCTACAGGACACAGATACGCAGTATTTT

v_gene: TRBV20-1
j_gene: TRBJ2-1
d_gene: TRBD2
abundance: few
CDR3aa: CSARDPGGLAANLPYNEQFF
CDR3nt: TGCAGTGCTAGGGATCCCGGAGGACTAGCGGCCAATCTTCCCTACAATGAGCAGTTCTTC

v_gene: TRBV27
j_gene: TRBJ2-7
d_gene: -
abundance: few
CDR3aa: CASQNYEGDEQYF
CDR3nt: TGTGCCAGCCAGAATTACGAGGGCGACGAGCAGTACTTC

v_gene: TRBV21-1
j_gene: TRBJ2-5
d_gene: -
abundance: few
CDR3aa: CASSKPDNRLQETQYF
CDR3nt: TGTGCCAGCAGCAAACCGGATAACAGATTACAAGAGACCCAGTACTTC

v_gene: TRBV4-1
j_gene: TRBJ2-7
d_gene: -
abundance: many
CDR3aa: CASSQVSGSSYEQYF
CDR3nt: TGCGCCAGCAGCCAAGTCTCCGGGTCCTCCTACGAGCAGTACTTC

v_gene: TRBV27
j_gene: TRBJ2-7
d_gene: TRBD1
abundance: -
CDR3aa: CASSVKGAREQYF
CDR3nt: TGTGCCAGCAGCGTAAAGGGGGCGCGGGAGCAGTACTTC

v_gene: TRBV20-1
j_gene: TRBJ2-5
d_gene: TRBD2
abundance: few
CDR3aa: CSARSLAGQQETQYF
CDR3nt: TGCAGTGCTAGATCGCTAGCGGGCCAACAAGAGACCCAGTACTTC

v_gene: TRBV11-1
j_gene: TRBJ2-5
d_gene: TRBD2
abundance: -
CDR3aa: CASSLFSGSGETQYF
CDR3nt: TGTGCCAGCAGCTTATTTAGCGGGAGTGGAGAGACCCAGTACTTC

v_gene: TRBV10-3
j_gene: TRBJ2-4
d_gene: -
abundance: -
CDR3aa: CAISEPGTQEIQYF
CDR3nt: TGTGCCATCAGTGAGCCAGGTACTCAAGAGATCCAGTACTTC

v_gene: TRBV7-9
j_gene: TRBJ1-2
d_gene: TRBD1
abundance: once
CDR3aa: CASSFDVQGANYGYTF
CDR3nt: TGTGCCAGCAGCTTCGACGTACAGGGGGCTAACTATGGCTACACCTTC

v_gene: TRBV9
j_gene: TRBJ2-1
d_gene: -
abundance: few
CDR3aa: CASSVIFDEQFF
CDR3nt: TGTGCCAGCAGCGTAATTTTCGATGAGCAGTTCTTC

v_gene: TRBV4-1
j_gene: TRBJ2-1
d_gene: TRBD2
abundance: -
CDR3aa: CASSLHTSGNEQFF
CDR3nt: TGCGCCAGCAGCCTACATACTAGCGGCAATGAGCAGTTCTTC

v_gene: TRBV10-3
j_gene: TRBJ1-1
d_gene: TRBD1
abundance: -
CDR3aa: CAGRATGDTEAFF
CDR3nt: TGTGCCGGCAGGGCGACAGGGGACACTGAAGCTTTCTTT

v_gene: TRBV7-9
j_gene: TRBJ2-7
d_gene: -
abundance: -
CDR3aa: CASSSQISYEQYF
CDR3nt: TGTGCCAGCAGCTCTCAGATATCCTACGAGCAGTACTTC

v_gene: TRBV11-2
j_gene: TRBJ2-3
d_gene: -
abundance: few
CDR3aa: CASSPLGHTQYF
CDR3nt: TGTGCCAGCAGCCCGCTCGGGCATACGCAGTATTTT

v_gene: TRBV7-2
j_gene: TRBJ1-1
d_gene: TRBD1
abundance: -
CDR3aa: CASSLMSGGYTEAFF
CDR3nt: TGTGCCAGCAGCTTAATGTCAGGGGGCTACACTGAAGCTTTCTTT

v_gene: TRBV20-1
j_gene: TRBJ2-5
d_gene: -
abundance: -
CDR3aa: CSASTRPETQYF
CDR3nt: TGCAGTGCCTCGACCCGCCCGGAGACCCAGTACTTC

v_gene: TRBV4-2
j_gene: TRBJ2-1
d_gene: TRBD2
abundance: few
CDR3aa: CASSLTSGAGGRYEQFF
CDR3nt: TGTGCCAGCAGCCTGACCTCTGGAGCGGGAGGGCGCTATGAGCAGTTCTTC

v_gene: TRBV5-5
j_gene: TRBJ2-1
d_gene: -
abundance: -
CDR3aa: CASSLIVGGVLNEQFF
CDR3nt: TGTGCCAGCAGCTTGATAGTTGGCGGGGTACTCAATGAGCAGTTCTTC

v_gene: TRBV6-2/TRBV6-3
j_gene: TRBJ2-7
d_gene: TRBD2
abundance: -
CDR3aa: CASSLSRAGGGEQYF
CDR3nt: TGTGCCAGCAGTTTATCTCGAGCGGGAGGCGGCGAGCAGTACTTC

v_gene: TRBV24-1
j_gene: TRBJ2-2
d_gene: TRBD2
abundance: -
CDR3aa: CATSVTGGAGTGELFF
CDR3nt: TGTGCCACCAGTGTCACCGGGGGGGCAGGCACCGGGGAGCTGTTTTTT

v_gene: TRBV5-1
j_gene: TRBJ2-1
d_gene: -
abundance: few
CDR3aa: CASSLGPQFNNEQFF
CDR3nt: TGCGCCAGCAGCTTGGGACCCCAGTTCAACAATGAGCAGTTCTTC

v_gene: TRBV4-1
j_gene: TRBJ2-7
d_gene: TRBD1
abundance: -
CDR3aa: CASSQEAPGGSYEQYF
CDR3nt: TGCGCCAGCAGCCAAGAGGCCCCAGGGGGCTCCTACGAGCAGTACTTC

v_gene: TRBV12-3/TRBV12-4
j_gene: TRBJ2-4
d_gene: -
abundance: -
CDR3aa: CASSFGLTAYNEQYF
CDR3nt: TGTGCCAGCAGTTTTGGACTGACGGCTTACAATGAGCAGTACTTC

v_gene: TRBV28
j_gene: TRBJ2-4
d_gene: -
abundance: -
CDR3aa: CASSLPGIQYF
CDR3nt: TGTGCCAGCAGTTTACCAGGAATTCAGTACTTC

v_gene: TRBV7-2
j_gene: TRBJ2-5
d_gene: TRBD1
abundance: few
CDR3aa: CASSLAGGRGQETQYF
CDR3nt: TGTGCCAGCAGCTTAGCGGGTGGCAGGGGGCAAGAGACCCAGTACTTC

v_gene: TRBV2
j_gene: TRBJ1-2
d_gene: -
abundance: -
CDR3aa: CASSRDNAASSGYTF
CDR3nt: TGTGCCAGCAGCCGGGACAACGCTGCCAGTTCTGGCTACACCTTC

v_gene: TRBV4-1
j_gene: TRBJ2-5
d_gene: TRBD1
abundance: few
CDR3aa: CASRQGADQETQYF
CDR3nt: TGCGCCAGCAGACAGGGGGCCGACCAAGAGACCCAGTACTTC

v_gene: TRBV20-1
j_gene: TRBJ1-6
d_gene: -
abundance: -
CDR3aa: CSASKANSDSPLHF
CDR3nt: TGCAGTGCTAGTAAAGCCAACTCGGATTCACCCCTCCACTTT

v_gene: TRBV7-2
j_gene: TRBJ1-5
d_gene: -
abundance: many
CDR3aa: CASSSIPGRGNQPQHF
CDR3nt: TGTGCCAGCAGCTCCATACCGGGGAGGGGAAATCAGCCCCAGCATTTT

v_gene: TRBV27
j_gene: TRBJ1-2
d_gene: -
abundance: -
CDR3aa: CASSPTTRVWEDYTF
CDR3nt: TGTGCCAGCAGTCCAACGACCAGGGTCTGGGAGGACTACACCTTC

v_gene: TRBV5-5
j_gene: TRBJ2-7
d_gene: -
abundance: -
CDR3aa: CASSLTDGYDYEQYF
CDR3nt: TGTGCCAGCAGCTTGACGGACGGTTACGACTACGAGCAGTACTTC

v_gene: TRBV7-6
j_gene: TRBJ2-2
d_gene: TRBD1
abundance: -
CDR3aa: CASSLGFGTGGGGELFF
CDR3nt: TGTGCCAGCAGCTTAGGATTTGGGACAGGGGGCGGCGGGGAGCTGTTTTTT

v_gene: TRBV12-3/TRBV12-4
j_gene: TRBJ2-7
d_gene: TRBD2
abundance: few
CDR3aa: CASSYPPGLADKRPYEQYF
CDR3nt: TGTGCCAGCAGTTATCCCCCGGGACTAGCGGACAAAAGACCCTACGAGCAGTACTTC

v_gene: TRBV7-9
j_gene: TRBJ1-4
d_gene: -
abundance: -
CDR3aa: CASGTPSDNLFF
CDR3nt: TGTGCCAGTGGGACGCCCTCGGATAATCTGTTTTTT

v_gene: TRBV4-3
j_gene: TRBJ1-2
d_gene: -
abundance: -
CDR3aa: CASSQDRGVYYGYTF
CDR3nt: TGCGCCAGCAGCCAAGATCGGGGAGTATACTATGGCTACACCTTC

v_gene: TRBV7-6
j_gene: TRBJ2-7
d_gene: -
abundance: few
CDR3aa: CASSLGPGMDEQYF
CDR3nt: TGTGCCAGCAGCTTAGGACCAGGGATGGACGAGCAGTACTTC

v_gene: TRBV29-1
j_gene: TRBJ2-3
d_gene: TRBD1
abundance: -
CDR3aa: CSVDGFGQGTDMQYF
CDR3nt: TGCAGCGTTGATGGGTTTGGACAGGGTACAGATATGCAGTATTTT

v_gene: TRBV4-1
j_gene: TRBJ1-5
d_gene: -
abundance: -
CDR3aa: CASSQAGGVQPQHF
CDR3nt: TGCGCCAGCAGCCAAGCCGGGGGGGTTCAGCCCCAGCATTTT

v_gene: TRBV7-8
j_gene: TRBJ2-4
d_gene: -
abundance: -
CDR3aa: CASSLVGTPKNIQYF
CDR3nt: TGTGCCAGCAGCTTGGTGGGAACTCCCAAAAACATTCAGTACTTC

v_gene: TRBV10-3
j_gene: TRBJ1-4
d_gene: TRBD1
abundance: -
CDR3aa: CAISDVGGQAGEKLFF
CDR3nt: TGTGCCATCAGTGACGTCGGCGGACAGGCGGGAGAAAAACTGTTTTTT

v_gene: TRBV20-1
j_gene: TRBJ2-3
d_gene: -
abundance: -
CDR3aa: CSALRLSRTDTQYF
CDR3nt: TGCAGTGCCCTACGACTGTCGCGCACAGATACGCAGTATTTT

v_gene: TRBV10-3
j_gene: TRBJ2-1
d_gene: -
abundance: -
CDR3aa: CAISEWGSYNEQFF
CDR3nt: TGTGCCATCAGTGAATGGGGCTCCTACAATGAGCAGTTCTTC

v_gene: TRBV30
j_gene: TRBJ2-7
d_gene: -
abundance: once
CDR3aa: CAWSPTSSGGEQYF
CDR3nt: TGTGCCTGGAGTCCTACTAGCTCTGGGGGCGAGCAGTACTTC

v_gene: TRBV29-1
j_gene: TRBJ2-2
d_gene: -
abundance: -
CDR3aa: CSVGVGSGEVTGELFF
CDR3nt: TGCAGCGTTGGAGTAGGGAGCGGAGAGGTCACCGGGGAGCTGTTTTTT

v_gene: TRBV20-1
j_gene: TRBJ2-7
d_gene: -
abundance: -
CDR3aa: CSAGGVAVYEQYF
CDR3nt: TGCAGTGCAGGGGGGGTAGCCGTCTACGAGCAGTACTTC